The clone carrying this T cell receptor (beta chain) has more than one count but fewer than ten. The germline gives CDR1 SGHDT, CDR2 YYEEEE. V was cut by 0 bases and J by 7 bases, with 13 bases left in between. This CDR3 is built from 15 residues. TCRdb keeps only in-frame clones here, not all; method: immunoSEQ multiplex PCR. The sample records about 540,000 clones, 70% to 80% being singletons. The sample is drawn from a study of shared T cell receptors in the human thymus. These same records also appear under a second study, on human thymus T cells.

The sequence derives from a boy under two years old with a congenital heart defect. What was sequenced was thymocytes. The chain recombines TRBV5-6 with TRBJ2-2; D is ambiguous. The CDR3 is CASSLGKYYDGELFF. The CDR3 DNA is TGTGCCAGCAGCTTGGGGAAATACTACGACGGGGAGCTGTTTTTT.